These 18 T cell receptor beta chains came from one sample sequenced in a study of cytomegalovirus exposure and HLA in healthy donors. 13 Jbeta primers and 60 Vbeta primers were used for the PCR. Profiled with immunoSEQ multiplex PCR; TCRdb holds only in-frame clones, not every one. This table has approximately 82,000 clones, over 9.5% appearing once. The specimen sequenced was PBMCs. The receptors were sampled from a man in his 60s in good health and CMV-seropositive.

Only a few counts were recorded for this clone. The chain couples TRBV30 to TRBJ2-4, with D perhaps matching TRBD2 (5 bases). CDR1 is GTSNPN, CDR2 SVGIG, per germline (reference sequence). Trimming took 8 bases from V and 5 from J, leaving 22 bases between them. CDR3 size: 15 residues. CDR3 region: CAAQTRRDPQNIQYF. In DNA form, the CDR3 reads TGTGCCGCCCAAACCAGACGGGATCCCCAAAACATTCAGTACTTC.

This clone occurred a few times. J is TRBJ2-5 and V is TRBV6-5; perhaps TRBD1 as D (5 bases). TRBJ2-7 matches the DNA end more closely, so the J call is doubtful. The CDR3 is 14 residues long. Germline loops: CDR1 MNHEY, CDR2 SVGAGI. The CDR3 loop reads CASSVGLDRYEQYF. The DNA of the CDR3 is TGTGCCAGCAGTGTGGGGCTTGACAGATACGAGCAGTACTTC.

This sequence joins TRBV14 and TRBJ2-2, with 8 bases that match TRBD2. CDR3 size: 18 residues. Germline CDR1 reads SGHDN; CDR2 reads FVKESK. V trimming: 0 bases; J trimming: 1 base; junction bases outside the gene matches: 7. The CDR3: CASSQDYKSGGNTGELFF. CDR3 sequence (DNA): TGTGCCAGCAGCCAAGATTATAAGAGCGGGGGGAACACCGGGGAGCTGTTTTTT.

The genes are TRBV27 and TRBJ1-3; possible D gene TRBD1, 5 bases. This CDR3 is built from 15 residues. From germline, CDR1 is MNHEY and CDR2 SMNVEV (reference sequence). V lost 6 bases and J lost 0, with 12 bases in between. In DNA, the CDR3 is TGTGCCAGCAGCACCTCCAGGGCCTCTGGAAACACCATATATTTT. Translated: CASSTSRASGNTIYF.

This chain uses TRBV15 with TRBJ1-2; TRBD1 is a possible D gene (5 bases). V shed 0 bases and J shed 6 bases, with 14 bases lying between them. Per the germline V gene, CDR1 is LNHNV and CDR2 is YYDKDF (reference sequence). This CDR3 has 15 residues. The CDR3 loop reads CATSRDPGEMDGYTF. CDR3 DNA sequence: TGTGCCACCAGCAGAGATCCGGGGGAAATGGATGGCTACACCTTC.

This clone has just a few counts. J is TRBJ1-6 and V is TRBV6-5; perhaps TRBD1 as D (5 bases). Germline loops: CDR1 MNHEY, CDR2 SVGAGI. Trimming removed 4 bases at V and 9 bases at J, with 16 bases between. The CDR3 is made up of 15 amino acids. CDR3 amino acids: CASSSVEGRGSPLHF. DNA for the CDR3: TGTGCCAGCAGTTCGGTTGAGGGGAGGGGTTCACCCCTCCACTTT.

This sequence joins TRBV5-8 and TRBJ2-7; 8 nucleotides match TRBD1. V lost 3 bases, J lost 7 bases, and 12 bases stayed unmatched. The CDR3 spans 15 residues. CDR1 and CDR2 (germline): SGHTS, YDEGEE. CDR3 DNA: TGTGCCAGCAGCTCCTATAGGGACAGGTTGCGGGAGCAGTACTTC. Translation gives CASSSYRDRLREQYF.

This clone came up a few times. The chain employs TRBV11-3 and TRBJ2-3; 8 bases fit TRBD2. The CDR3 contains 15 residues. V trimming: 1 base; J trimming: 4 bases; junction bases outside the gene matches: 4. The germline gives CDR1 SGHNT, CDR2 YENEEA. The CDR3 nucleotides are TGTGCCAGCAGCTTAGGGCTAGCGGGCCCAGATACGCAGTATTTT. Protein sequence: CASSLGLAGPDTQYF.

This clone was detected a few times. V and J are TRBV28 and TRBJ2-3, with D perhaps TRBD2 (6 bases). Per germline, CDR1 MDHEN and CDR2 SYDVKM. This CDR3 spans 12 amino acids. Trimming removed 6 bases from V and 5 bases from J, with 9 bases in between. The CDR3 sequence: CASSRDLDTQYF. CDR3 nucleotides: TGTGCCAGCAGCAGGGACTTAGATACGCAGTATTTT.

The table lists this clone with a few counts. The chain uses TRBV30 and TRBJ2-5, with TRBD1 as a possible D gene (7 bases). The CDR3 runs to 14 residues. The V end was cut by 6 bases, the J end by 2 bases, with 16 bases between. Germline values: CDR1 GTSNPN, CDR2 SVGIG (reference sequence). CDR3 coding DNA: TGTGCCTGCCAATCAGGGGGGTTACAAGAGACCCAGTACTTC. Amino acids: CACQSGGLQETQYF.

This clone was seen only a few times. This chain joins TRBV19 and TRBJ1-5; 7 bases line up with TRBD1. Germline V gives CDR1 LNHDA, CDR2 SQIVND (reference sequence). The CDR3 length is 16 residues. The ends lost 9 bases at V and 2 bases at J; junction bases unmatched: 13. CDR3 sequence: CASRESAGGRNQPQHF. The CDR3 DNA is TGTGCCAGCAGGGAGTCGGCAGGGGGTCGCAATCAGCCCCAGCATTTT.

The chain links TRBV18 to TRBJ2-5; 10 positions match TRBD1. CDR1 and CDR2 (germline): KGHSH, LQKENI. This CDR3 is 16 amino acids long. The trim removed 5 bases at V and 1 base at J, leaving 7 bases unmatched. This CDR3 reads CASSSEDRGIQETQYF. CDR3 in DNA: TGTGCCAGCTCATCAGAGGACAGGGGGATCCAAGAGACCCAGTACTTC. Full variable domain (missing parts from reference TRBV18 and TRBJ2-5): NAGVMQNPRHLVRRRGQEARLRCSPMKGHSHVYWYRQLPEEGLKFMVYLQKENIIDESGMPKERFSAEFPKEGPSILRIQQVVRGDSAAYFCASSSEDRGIQETQYFGPGTRLLVL.

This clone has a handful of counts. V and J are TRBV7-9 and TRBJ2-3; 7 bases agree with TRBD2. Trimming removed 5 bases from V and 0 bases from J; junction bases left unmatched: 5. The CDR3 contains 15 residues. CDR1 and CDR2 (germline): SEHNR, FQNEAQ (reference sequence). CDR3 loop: CASSAREPSTDTQYF. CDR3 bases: TGTGCCAGCAGCGCGCGGGAGCCTAGCACAGATACGCAGTATTTT.

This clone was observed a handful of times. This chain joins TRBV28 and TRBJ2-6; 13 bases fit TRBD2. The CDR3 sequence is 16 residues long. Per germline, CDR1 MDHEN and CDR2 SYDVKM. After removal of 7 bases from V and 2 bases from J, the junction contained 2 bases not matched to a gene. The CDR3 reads CASIGLAGAGANVLTF. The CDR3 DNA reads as TGTGCCAGCATCGGACTAGCGGGAGCTGGGGCCAACGTCCTGACTTTC.

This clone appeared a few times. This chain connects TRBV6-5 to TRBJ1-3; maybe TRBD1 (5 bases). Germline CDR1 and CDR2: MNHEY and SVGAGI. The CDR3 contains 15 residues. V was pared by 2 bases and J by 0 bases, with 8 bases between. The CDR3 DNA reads TGTGCCAGCAGTTACGGGGCAGCCTCTGGAAACACCATATATTTT. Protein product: CASSYGAASGNTIYF.

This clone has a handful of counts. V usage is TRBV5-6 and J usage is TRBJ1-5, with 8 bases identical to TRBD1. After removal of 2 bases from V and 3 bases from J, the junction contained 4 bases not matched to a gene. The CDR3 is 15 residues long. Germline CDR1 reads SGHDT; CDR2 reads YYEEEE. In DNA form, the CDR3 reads TGTGCCAGCAGCTTCAGGGGGCGAAACAATCAGCCCCAGCATTTT. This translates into CASSFRGRNNQPQHF.

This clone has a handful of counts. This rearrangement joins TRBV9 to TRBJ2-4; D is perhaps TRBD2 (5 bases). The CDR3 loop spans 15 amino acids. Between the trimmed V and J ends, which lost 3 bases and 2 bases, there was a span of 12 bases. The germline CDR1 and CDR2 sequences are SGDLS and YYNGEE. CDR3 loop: CASSEGDGTKNIQYF. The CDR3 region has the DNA TGTGCCAGCAGCGAGGGAGACGGGACCAAAAACATTCAGTACTTC.

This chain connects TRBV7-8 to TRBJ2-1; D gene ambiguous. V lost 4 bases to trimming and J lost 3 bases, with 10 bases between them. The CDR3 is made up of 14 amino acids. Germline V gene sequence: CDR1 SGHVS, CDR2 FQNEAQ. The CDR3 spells CASSSVAYYNEQFF. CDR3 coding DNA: TGTGCCAGCAGCTCCGTCGCCTACTACAATGAGCAGTTCTTC.